At least ten counts were recorded for the clone carrying this T cell receptor (beta chain). Amplification of TCR beta CDR3 regions used RNA as the template. The primer set for the first-round RT-PCR of the TCR CDR3 was HTBI. TCRdb re-derived calls from the multiplex PCR reads in MiXCR, one entry per CDR3 protein. The sample lists fewer than 750,000 distinct CDR3 sequences; 35% to 55% were seen once. This sample stems from a study of T cells in Graves' hyperthyroidism and ophthalmopathy. Clinicians diagnosed patients from clinical symptoms, serum thyroxine and TRAb, thyroid ultrasound and orbital computed tomography. V was trimmed by 4 bases and J by 11 bases, leaving 14 bases between them. The CDR3 totals 11 residues. The germline CDR1 and CDR2 sequences are SQVTM and ANQGSEA.

This clonotype was sampled from a woman aged 18-29 years with Graves' hyperthyroidism. The V and J genes are TRBV29-1 and TRBJ1-1, with D possibly TRBD1 on 6 matching bases. Material for sequencing was peripheral blood or thyroid tissue (not recorded which). The CDR3 DNA is TGCAGCGTTGTGGGGGCTTTAGGGGCTTTCTTT. Its protein is CSVVGALGAFF.